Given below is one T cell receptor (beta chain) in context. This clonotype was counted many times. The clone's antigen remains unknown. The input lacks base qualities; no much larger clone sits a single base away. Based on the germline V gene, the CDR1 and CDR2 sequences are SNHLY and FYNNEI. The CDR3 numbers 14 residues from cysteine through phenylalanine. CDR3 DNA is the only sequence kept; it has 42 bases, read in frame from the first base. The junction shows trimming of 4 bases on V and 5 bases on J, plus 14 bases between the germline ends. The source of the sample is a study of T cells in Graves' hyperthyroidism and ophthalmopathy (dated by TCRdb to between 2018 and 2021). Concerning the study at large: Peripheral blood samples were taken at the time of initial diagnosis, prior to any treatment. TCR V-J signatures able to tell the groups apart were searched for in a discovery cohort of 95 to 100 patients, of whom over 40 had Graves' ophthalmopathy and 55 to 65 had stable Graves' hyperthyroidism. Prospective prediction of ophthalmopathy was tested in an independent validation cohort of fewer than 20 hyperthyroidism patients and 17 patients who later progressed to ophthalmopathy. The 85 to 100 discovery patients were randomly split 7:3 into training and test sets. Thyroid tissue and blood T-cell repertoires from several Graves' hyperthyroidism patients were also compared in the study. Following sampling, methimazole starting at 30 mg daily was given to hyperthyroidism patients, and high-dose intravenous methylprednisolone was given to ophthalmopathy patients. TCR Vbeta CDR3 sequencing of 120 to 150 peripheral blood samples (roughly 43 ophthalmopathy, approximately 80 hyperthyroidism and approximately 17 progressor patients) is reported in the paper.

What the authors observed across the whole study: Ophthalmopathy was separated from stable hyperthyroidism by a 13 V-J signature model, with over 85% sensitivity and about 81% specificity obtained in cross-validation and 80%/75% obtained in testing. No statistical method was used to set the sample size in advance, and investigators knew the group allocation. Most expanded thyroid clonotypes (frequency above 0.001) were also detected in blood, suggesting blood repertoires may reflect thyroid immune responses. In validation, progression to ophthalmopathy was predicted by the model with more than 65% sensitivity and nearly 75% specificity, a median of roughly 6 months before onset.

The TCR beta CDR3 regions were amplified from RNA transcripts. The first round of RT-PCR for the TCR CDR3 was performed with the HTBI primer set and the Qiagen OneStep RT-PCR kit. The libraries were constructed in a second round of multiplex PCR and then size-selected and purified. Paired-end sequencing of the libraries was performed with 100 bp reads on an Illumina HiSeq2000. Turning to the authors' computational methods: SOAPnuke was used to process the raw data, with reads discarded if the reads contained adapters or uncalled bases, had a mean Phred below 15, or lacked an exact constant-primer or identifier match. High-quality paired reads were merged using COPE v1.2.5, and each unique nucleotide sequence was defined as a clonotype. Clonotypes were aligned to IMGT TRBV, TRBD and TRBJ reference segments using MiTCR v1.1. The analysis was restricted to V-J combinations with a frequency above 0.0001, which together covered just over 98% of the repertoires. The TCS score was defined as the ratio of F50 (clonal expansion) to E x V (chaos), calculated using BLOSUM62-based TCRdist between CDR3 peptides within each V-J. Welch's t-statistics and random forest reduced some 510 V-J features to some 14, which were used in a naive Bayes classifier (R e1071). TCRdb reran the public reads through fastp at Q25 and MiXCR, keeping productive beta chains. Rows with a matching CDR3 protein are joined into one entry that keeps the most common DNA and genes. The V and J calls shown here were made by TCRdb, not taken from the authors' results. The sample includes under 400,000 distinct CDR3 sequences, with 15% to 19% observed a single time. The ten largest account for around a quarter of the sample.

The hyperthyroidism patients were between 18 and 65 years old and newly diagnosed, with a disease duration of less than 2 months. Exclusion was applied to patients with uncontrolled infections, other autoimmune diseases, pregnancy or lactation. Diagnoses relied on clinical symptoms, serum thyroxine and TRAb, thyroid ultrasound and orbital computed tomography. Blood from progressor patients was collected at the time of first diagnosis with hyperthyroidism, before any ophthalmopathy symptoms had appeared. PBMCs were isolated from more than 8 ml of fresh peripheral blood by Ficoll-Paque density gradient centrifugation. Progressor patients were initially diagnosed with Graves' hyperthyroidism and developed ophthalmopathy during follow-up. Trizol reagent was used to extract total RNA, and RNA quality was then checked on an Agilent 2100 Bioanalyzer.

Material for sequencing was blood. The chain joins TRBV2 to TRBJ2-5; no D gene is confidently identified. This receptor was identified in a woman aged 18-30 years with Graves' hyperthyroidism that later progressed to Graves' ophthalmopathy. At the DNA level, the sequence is TGTGCCAGCAGTGGTGGCAGCCCTTGGGAGACCCAGTACTTC. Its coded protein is CASSGGSPWETQYF.